These 4 T cell receptor beta chains were sequenced from one sample in a study of cytomegalovirus exposure and HLA in healthy donors. The table came from immunoSEQ multiplex PCR; TCRdb's copy has only in-frame clones and leaves some out. The table shows about 110,000 clones, with more than 90% occurring only once. The sequencing input was PBMCs. The receptors derive from a woman between 18 and 29 years old in good health and CMV-seronegative.

V and J are TRBV19 and TRBJ1-2, with D possibly matching TRBD1 (6 bases). The CDR3 contains 14 residues. V gave up 6 bases and J gave up 2 bases, with 13 bases separating them. Germline V gene data show CDR1 as LNHDA and CDR2 as SQIVND (reference sequence). CDR3: CASRDSSPNYGYTF. The CDR3 coding sequence is TGTGCCAGTAGGGACAGTTCACCAAACTATGGCTACACCTTC.

In this sample, this clone turned up once. The gene calls are TRBV11-2 and TRBJ2-2; possibly TRBD1 for D (5 bases). Germline-derived CDR1 and CDR2 are SGHAT and FQNNGV. The CDR3 totals 17 residues. V gave up 5 bases and J gave up 1 base, with 17 bases separating them. The chain's CDR3 is CASSNTGQGLNTGELFF. The DNA for the CDR3 is TGTGCCAGCAGCAACACGGGCCAGGGCCTGAACACCGGGGAGCTGTTTTTT.

The chain uses TRBV4-2 and TRBJ1-1, with TRBD1 matching 8 bases. The CDR3 totals 14 residues. Per the germline V gene, CDR1 is LGHNA and CDR2 is YNFKEQ. The trim removed 5 bases at V and 0 bases at J, leaving 2 bases unmatched. The DNA of the CDR3 is TGTGCCAGCAGCATGGGACAGGTGAACACTGAAGCTTTCTTT. This translates into CASSMGQVNTEAFF.

This chain links TRBV29-1 with TRBJ1-5; 7 nucleotides line up with TRBD1. Germline CDR1 is SQVTM and CDR2 is ANQGSEA. Trimming cost V 6 bases and J 5 bases; bases outside gene matches: 7. This CDR3 has 13 residues. CDR3 amino acids: CSVGTGVHQPQHF. CDR3 sequence (DNA): TGCAGCGTCGGAACAGGGGTCCATCAGCCCCAGCATTTT.